These 17 T cell receptor beta chains came from one sample sequenced in a study of identical twins' blood T cells. TCRdb passed the 5' RACE reads through MiXCR, listing each CDR3 protein once. This sample yields fewer than 450,000 distinct CDR3 sequences, of which under 30% are seen a single time; about 6.1% belongs to the top ten. The source material was PBMCs. Receptors originate from a woman between 18 and 55 years old in good health.

This clonotype was seen more than once but under ten times. The V call is TRBV29-1, the J call TRBJ1-2; D is possibly TRBD1 (6 bases). Trimming removed 8 bases at V and 5 bases at J, with 21 bases between. Germline CDR1 and CDR2: SQVTM and ANQGSEA. The CDR3 contains 14 residues. CDR3: CSNSGTTNRYGYTF. In nucleotides, the CDR3 is TGCAGCAACTCCGGGACAACAAACCGATATGGCTACACCTTC.

This clonotype was counted at least ten times. The CDR3 coding sequence is TGTGCCAGCAGCTTTACAGGGGTCACTGAAGCTTTCTTT. This codes for CASSFTGVTEAFF. The genes are TRBV7-9 and TRBJ1-1, with 7 bases that match TRBD1. Germline V lookup: CDR1 SEHNR, CDR2 FQNEAQ (reference sequence). This CDR3 contains 13 residues. Trimming at V came to 3 bases and at J to 4 bases, leaving 2 bases not matched to a gene.

This sequence joins TRBV9 and TRBJ2-3; D call uncertain. V was pared by 4 bases and J by 5 bases, with 14 bases between. This CDR3 is built from 14 residues. The germline V gene has CDR1 SGDLS and CDR2 YYNGEE. The DNA of the CDR3 is TGTGCCAGCAGCCCAACACACTTAGAAGATACGCAGTATTTT. It is translated as CASSPTHLEDTQYF.

This clonotype was observed a handful of times. The rearrangement uses TRBV6-4 and TRBJ2-1; 7 nucleotides line up with TRBD2. The CDR3 has 13 amino acids. The V segment lost 4 bases and the J segment 5 bases; nucleotides outside the gene matches: 2. Germline values: CDR1 MRHNA, CDR2 SNTAGT. The CDR3 DNA sequence: TGTGCCAGCAGTGGGGGACTAAACAATGAGCAGTTCTTC. It encodes CASSGGLNNEQFF.

To note about this clonotype: A read error may be the cause here, since a much bigger clone is one base away. The CDR3 region is CGDRTVHYGYTF. The DNA for the CDR3 is TGCGGCGATCGGACGGTACACTATGGCTACACCTTC. The chain uses TRBV29-1 and TRBJ1-2; D remains ambiguous. CDR1 and CDR2 from the germline V gene are SQVTM and ANQGSEA. The CDR3 contains 12 residues. The full variable domain, in which reference TRBV29-1 and TRBJ1-2 provide the parts outside the CDR3, is SAVISQKPSRDICQRGTSLTIQCQVDSQVTMMFWYRQQPGQSLTLIATANQGSEATYESGFVIDKFPISRPNLTFSTLTVSNMSPEDSSIYLCGDRTVHYGYTFGSGTRLTVV.

This clonotype was counted a single time. The chain recombines TRBV20-1 with TRBJ2-1; perhaps TRBD2 as D (7 bases). The germline V and J ends were trimmed by 7 bases and 0 bases, with 16 bases remaining between them. The CDR3 runs to 15 residues. Germline CDR1 is DFQATT and CDR2 is SNEGSKA (reference sequence). The CDR3 DNA follows: TGCAGTGGGGAGGGGGACGGAAGCTCCTACAATGAGCAGTTCTTC. This codes for CSGEGDGSSYNEQFF.

The chain's CDR3 is CASSPPVGRSKNIQYF. The CDR3 nucleotides read TGTGCCAGCAGTCCCCCCGTAGGGCGGTCCAAAAACATTCAGTACTTC. The V and J genes are TRBV12-3 or TRBV12-4 and TRBJ2-4; no clear D gene. This CDR3 region has 16 residues. V lost 5 bases to trimming and J lost 2 bases, with 16 bases between them.

With regard to this clonotype: A junction end diverges from the germline sequence, so it may reflect a read error. V usage is TRBV6-1 and J usage is TRBJ1-5, with 7 bases identical to TRBD1. The germline V gene has CDR1 MNHNS and CDR2 SASEGT. CDR3 size: 16 residues. The CDR3 region is CASSEALRQGGQPKHF. DNA for the CDR3: TGTGCCAGCAGTGAAGCTCTGCGACAGGGAGGTCAGCCCAAGCATTTT.

This clonotype was picked up a small number of times. The chain uses TRBV20-1 and TRBJ1-3; D call uncertain. The CDR3 has 15 residues. Per germline, CDR1 DFQATT and CDR2 SNEGSKA (reference sequence). Trimming took off 4 bases at V and 1 base at J, with 14 bases between the two ends. CDR3 DNA: TGCAGTGCTATACCCTTCCGAAAATCTGGAAACACCATATATTTT. Protein: CSAIPFRKSGNTIYF.

The J gene is TRBJ2-1, the V gene TRBV2; perhaps TRBD2 as D (7 bases). Between the trimmed V and J ends, which lost 8 bases and 0 bases, there was a span of 14 bases. Per the germline V gene, CDR1 is SNHLY and CDR2 is FYNNEI. The CDR3 length is 15 residues. The CDR3 sequence is CASLGRGSSYNEQFF. CDR3 coding DNA: TGTGCCAGCTTAGGGAGGGGGAGCTCCTACAATGAGCAGTTCTTC.

This chain's CDR3 is CSARDLATSTDTQYF. CDR3 coding DNA: TGCAGTGCTAGAGATTTGGCGACTAGCACAGATACGCAGTATTTT. The chain recombines TRBV20-1 with TRBJ2-3; D gene ambiguous. V lost 0 bases and J lost 0, with 10 bases in between. This CDR3 is 15 amino acids long. Looked up from germline, CDR1 is DFQATT and CDR2 is SNEGSKA (reference sequence).

This clonotype was counted at least ten times. The CDR3 sequence: CASSSPWRYGYTF. The CDR3 nucleotides are TGTGCCAGCAGCTCCCCATGGAGATATGGCTACACCTTC. V and J are TRBV11-2 and TRBJ1-2; unclear D gene. Germline V lookup: CDR1 SGHAT, CDR2 FQNNGV. The CDR3 loop spans 13 amino acids. The V end lost 4 bases, the J end lost 5 bases, and 11 bases lay between the germline ends.

This clonotype has ten or more counts. This chain links TRBV6-6 with TRBJ1-1; D may be TRBD1 (5 bases). Trimming took off 6 bases at V and 5 bases at J, with 19 bases between the two ends. The CDR3 length is 15 residues. Germline-derived CDR1 and CDR2 are MNHNY and SVGAGI (reference sequence). CDR3 nucleotide sequence: TGTGCCAGCAGGGGACTGCAGGGTGGGGGGACTGAAGCTTTCTTT. Residues: CASRGLQGGGTEAFF.

This chain uses TRBV4-3 with TRBJ1-5; D is undetermined. Germline loops: CDR1 LGHNA, CDR2 YSLEER. V was trimmed by 3 bases and J by 0 bases, leaving 9 bases between them. This CDR3 contains 15 residues. This chain's CDR3 is CASSQARYSNQPQHF. Here the CDR3 DNA reads TGCGCCAGCAGCCAGGCCAGGTATAGCAATCAGCCCCAGCATTTT.

This clonotype was seen more than once but under ten times. V gene TRBV14 combines with J gene TRBJ1-1, with 9 bases fitting TRBD1. This CDR3 is 19 amino acids long. V lost 0 bases and J lost 1; bases outside the gene matches: 12. The germline gives CDR1 SGHDN, CDR2 FVKESK. The CDR3 region is CASSQDVGQGTSGNTEAFF. For the CDR3, the DNA is TGTGCCAGCAGCCAAGATGTGGGACAGGGCACTTCGGGGAACACTGAAGCTTTCTTT.

The genes are TRBV7-2 and TRBJ1-5; TRBD1 might be the D (5 bases). CDR1 and CDR2 (germline): SGHTA, FQGNSA. Between the trimmed V and J ends, which lost 5 bases and 0 bases, there was a span of 20 bases. The CDR3 sequence is 18 residues long. The CDR3 region has the DNA TGTGCCAGCAGCCCCCTAGCAATTCAGGGCCGTAGCAATCAGCCCCAGCATTTT. Translating gives CASSPLAIQGRSNQPQHF.

V gene TRBV7-2 combines with J gene TRBJ1-6; D is unresolved. The germline V and J ends were trimmed by 5 bases and 16 bases, with 15 bases remaining between them. There are 12 residues in the CDR3. Germline CDR1 and CDR2: SGHTA and FQGNSA. CDR3: CASSPGAGPLHF. In nucleotides, the CDR3 is TGTGCCAGCAGCCCGGGCGCTGGACCACTCCACTTT. Supplemented by reference TRBV7-2 and TRBJ1-6, the full variable domain reads GAGVSQSPSNKVTEKGKDVELRCDPISGHTALYWYRQSLGQGLEFLIYFQGNSAPDKSGLPSDRFSAERTGGSVSTLTIQRTQQEDSAVYLCASSPGAGPLHFGNGTRLTVT.